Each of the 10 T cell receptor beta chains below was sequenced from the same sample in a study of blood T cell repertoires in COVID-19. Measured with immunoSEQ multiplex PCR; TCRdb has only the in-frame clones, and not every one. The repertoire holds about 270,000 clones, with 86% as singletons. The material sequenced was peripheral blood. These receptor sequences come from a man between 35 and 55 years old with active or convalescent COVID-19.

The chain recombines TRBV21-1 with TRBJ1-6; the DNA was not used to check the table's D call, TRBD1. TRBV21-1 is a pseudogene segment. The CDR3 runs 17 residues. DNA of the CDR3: TGTGCCAGCAGCAGGAGCCGGGACAGGGGAATTAATTCACCCCTCCACTTT. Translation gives CASSRSRDRGINSPLHF.

CDR3: CASSEYRGTEAFF. In DNA, the CDR3 is TGCGCCAGCAGTGAATACAGGGGTACTGAAGCTTTCTTT. This rearrangement joins TRBV10-1 to TRBJ1-1; 7 positions match TRBD1. Trimming removed 3 bases from V and 5 bases from J; junction bases left unmatched: 3. Germline CDR1 reads WNHNN; CDR2 reads SYGVQD (reference sequence). The CDR3 extends over 13 amino acids.

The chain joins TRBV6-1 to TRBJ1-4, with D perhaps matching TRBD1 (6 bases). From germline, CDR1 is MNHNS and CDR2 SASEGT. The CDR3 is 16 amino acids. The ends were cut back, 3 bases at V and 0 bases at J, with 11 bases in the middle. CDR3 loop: CASSDFGQTTNEKLFF. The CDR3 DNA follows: TGTGCCAGCAGTGATTTCGGACAGACAACTAATGAAAAACTGTTTTTT.

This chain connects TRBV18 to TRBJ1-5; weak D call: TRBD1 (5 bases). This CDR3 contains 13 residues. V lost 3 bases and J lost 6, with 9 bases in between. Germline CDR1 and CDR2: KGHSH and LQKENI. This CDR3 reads CASSPIRGQPQHF. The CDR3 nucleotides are TGTGCCAGCTCACCCATAAGGGGTCAGCCCCAGCATTTT.

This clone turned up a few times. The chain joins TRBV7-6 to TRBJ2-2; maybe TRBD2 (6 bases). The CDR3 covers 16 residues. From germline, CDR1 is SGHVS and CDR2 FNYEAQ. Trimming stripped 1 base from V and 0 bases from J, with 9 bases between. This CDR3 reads CASSLGLVSNTGELFF. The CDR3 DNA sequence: TGTGCCAGCAGCTTAGGACTAGTTTCGAACACCGGGGAGCTGTTTTTT.

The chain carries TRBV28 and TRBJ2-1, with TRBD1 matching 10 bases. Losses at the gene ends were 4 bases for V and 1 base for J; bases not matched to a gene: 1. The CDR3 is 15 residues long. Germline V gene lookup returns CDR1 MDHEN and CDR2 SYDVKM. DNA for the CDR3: TGTGCCAGCAGTTCGGACAGGGGGTCCTACAATGAGCAGTTCTTC. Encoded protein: CASSSDRGSYNEQFF.

CDR3 loop: CASSDEQLATNEKLFF. CDR3 bases: TGTGCCAGCAGTGATGAGCAACTTGCAACTAATGAAAAACTGTTTTTT. The chain recombines TRBV2 with TRBJ1-4; D ambiguous. The length of the CDR3 is 16 residues. Trimming pared 3 bases from V and 0 bases from J, leaving 11 bases between. Germline loops: CDR1 SNHLY, CDR2 FYNNEI.

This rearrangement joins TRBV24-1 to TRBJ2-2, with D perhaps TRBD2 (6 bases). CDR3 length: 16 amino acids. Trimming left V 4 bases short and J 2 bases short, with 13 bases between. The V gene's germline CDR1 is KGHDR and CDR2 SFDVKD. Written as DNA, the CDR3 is TGTGCCACCAGTGACACCGGGACTCCTAACACCGGGGAGCTGTTTTTT. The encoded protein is CATSDTGTPNTGELFF.

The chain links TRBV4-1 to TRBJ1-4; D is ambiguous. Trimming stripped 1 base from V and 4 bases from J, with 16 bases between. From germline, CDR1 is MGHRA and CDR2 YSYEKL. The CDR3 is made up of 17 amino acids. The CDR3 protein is CASSQVGQIPDNEKLFF. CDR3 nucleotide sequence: TGCGCCAGCAGCCAAGTGGGCCAAATCCCGGATAATGAAAAACTGTTTTTT.

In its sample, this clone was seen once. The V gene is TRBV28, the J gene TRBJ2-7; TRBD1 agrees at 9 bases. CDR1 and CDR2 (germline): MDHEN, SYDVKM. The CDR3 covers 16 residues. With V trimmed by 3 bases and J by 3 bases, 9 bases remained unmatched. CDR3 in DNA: TGTGCCAGCAGTTTCTCCCCTACGGGACAGGGCTACGAGCAGTACTTC. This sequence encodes CASSFSPTGQGYEQYF.